These 5 T cell receptor beta chains were sequenced from one sample in a study of T cells in Graves' hyperthyroidism and ophthalmopathy. From RNA transcripts, TCR beta CDR3 regions were amplified. In the first-round RT-PCR of the TCR CDR3, the HTBI primer set was used. TCRdb analysed the multiplex PCR reads with MiXCR anew, one entry per CDR3 protein. The sample lists hundreds of thousands of distinct CDR3 sequences, about 45% occurring once. Sequencing was done on a sample of peripheral blood or thyroid tissue (not recorded which). These receptors all come from an adult man with Graves' disease, either hyperthyroidism or ophthalmopathy (not recorded which).

This clonotype was seen ten or more times. The chain uses TRBV2 and TRBJ2-7; D may be TRBD1 (5 bases). The CDR3 runs to 13 residues. V dropped 7 bases and J dropped 4 bases, with 14 bases sitting between them. CDR1 is SNHLY, CDR2 FYNNEI, per germline. As DNA, the CDR3 is TGTGCCAGCATGGCTCAGGGTGGGTACGAGCAGTACTTC. This encodes CASMAQGGYEQYF.

This clonotype was observed many times. This chain uses TRBV20-1 with TRBJ1-3; 7 nucleotides match TRBD1. The junction had 5 bases not matched to a gene; V was cut back by 6 bases and J by 3 bases. CDR1 and CDR2 from the germline V gene are DFQATT and SNEGSKA (reference sequence). The CDR3 totals 13 residues. The CDR3 DNA reads TGCAGTGCCCGACAGGGAATTGGAAACACCATATATTTT. Its translation: CSARQGIGNTIYF.

This chain links TRBV7-9 with TRBJ2-5; tentative D call: TRBD1 (5 bases). Germline V lookup: CDR1 SEHNR, CDR2 FQNEAQ (reference sequence). Trimming removed 5 bases at V and 5 bases at J, with 15 bases between. This CDR3 is 14 amino acids long. CDR3 bases: TGTGCCAGCAGCGGCCGTTGGACACCCGAGACCCAGTACTTC. Its translation is CASSGRWTPETQYF.

About this clonotype itself: A much larger clone is a single base away; this may be a read error. The CDR3 ends on some other residue instead of the conserved phenylalanine or tryptophan, so this is likely a read error. The chain carries TRBV7-9 and TRBJ2-7; 8 bases are a match to TRBD1. CDR3 length: 12 amino acids. Germline trimming cut 5 bases from V and 8 bases from J; bases unmatched to any gene: 5. Looked up from germline, CDR1 is SEHNR and CDR2 is FQNEAQ (reference sequence). The CDR3 protein is CASSLGQVQQYL. The CDR3 DNA sequence: TGTGCCAGCAGCCTGGGACAGGTACAGCAGTACCTC.

To note about this clonotype: The junction departs from germline at one end; a sequencing error may be responsible. V and J are TRBV15 and TRBJ1-2; D gene uncertain. CDR1 and CDR2 (germline): LNHNV, YYDKDF (reference sequence). CDR3 length equals 14 residues. This CDR3 reads CATDKGGMDYSYTF. The DNA for the CDR3 is TGTGCCACCGACAAGGGAGGGATGGACTATAGCTACACCTTC.